This TCR beta chain was sequenced for a study of tumor-infiltrating lymphocytes in primary liver carcinoma. Study information: Primary liver carcinomas in the patients were surgically resected.

Germline DNA was also extracted, while the blood RNA originated from unsorted whole blood. Trimming removed 6 bases at V and 3 bases at J, with 13 bases between. Germline loops: CDR1 LGHNA, CDR2 YNFKEQ. The CDR3 loop spans 14 amino acids. This clonotype was found a few times. With approximately 500 ng total RNA as template and a constant-region primer, TCR beta cDNA was made. For TCR beta, libraries were produced by three nested multiplex PCR rounds using slightly modified ARM-PCR. Forward primers for TRBV1-TRBV30 and a C-beta reverse primer served the first two PCR rounds, at around 9 cycles each. TCRdb itself ran the multiplex PCR reads through MiXCR, one entry per CDR3 protein. The table records about 180,000 distinct CDR3 sequences, over 50% of them present only once.

The genes are TRBV4-2 and TRBJ2-3; D ambiguous. The sequence was collected from a man in his forties with primary liver carcinoma and hepatitis B virus infection. Sample: peripheral blood. The CDR3 bases are TGTGCCAGCAGGACAAACCCGGCGACAGATACGCAGTATTTT. Translation: CASRTNPATDTQYF.